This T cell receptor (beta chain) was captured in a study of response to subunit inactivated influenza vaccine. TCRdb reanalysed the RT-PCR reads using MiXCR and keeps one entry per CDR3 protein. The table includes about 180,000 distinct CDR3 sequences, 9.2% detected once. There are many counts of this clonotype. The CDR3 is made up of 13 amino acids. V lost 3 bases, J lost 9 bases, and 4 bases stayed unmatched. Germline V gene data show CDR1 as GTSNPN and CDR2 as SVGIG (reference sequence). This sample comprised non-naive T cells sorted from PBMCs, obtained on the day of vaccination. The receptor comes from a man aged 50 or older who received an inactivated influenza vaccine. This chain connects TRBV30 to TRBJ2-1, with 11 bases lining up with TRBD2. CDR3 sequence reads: CAWRLAGVAEQFF. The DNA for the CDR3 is TGTGCCTGGAGACTAGCGGGAGTCGCTGAGCAGTTCTTC.